One and the same sample provided the 21 T cell receptor beta chains below, sequenced in a study of blood T cell repertoires in COVID-19. The table came from immunoSEQ multiplex PCR; TCRdb's copy has only in-frame clones and leaves some out. The data contain about 240,000 clones, around 82% of them seen just once; the ten biggest clones take up 3.6%. The sample taken for sequencing was PBMCs or T cells enriched from blood (not recorded which). The receptors come from a woman aged 40-49 years who had been exposed to COVID-19.

The V gene is TRBV9, the J gene TRBJ2-7; possibly TRBD2 for D (5 bases). The germline gives CDR1 SGDLS, CDR2 YYNGEE. With 0 bases removed from V and 2 bases from J, the gap between germline ends came to 12 bases. The CDR3 totals 15 residues. The CDR3 loop is CASSVGGSATYEQYF. The CDR3 nucleotides are TGTGCCAGCAGCGTAGGAGGTAGCGCGACCTACGAGCAGTACTTC.

The chain recombines TRBV12-3 or TRBV12-4 with TRBJ1-5, with D hard to call. The CDR3 consists of 13 residues. V lost 6 bases and J 7 bases, leaving 13 bases between the germline ends. In DNA, the CDR3 is TGTGCCAGCAGCCCCGTACTGGAGCAGCCCCAGCATTTT. This gives the protein CASSPVLEQPQHF.

Many counts were recorded for this clone. The CDR3: CASSVKDQGASPLHF. The CDR3 DNA reads TGTGCCAGCAGCGTCAAGGACCAAGGGGCTTCACCCCTCCACTTT. The gene calls are TRBV9 and TRBJ1-6; perhaps TRBD1 as D (5 bases). Trimming left V 2 bases short and J 9 bases short, with 15 bases between. Germline lookup yields CDR1 SGDLS and CDR2 YYNGEE. The CDR3 totals 15 residues. The full variable domain, with the rest looked up from reference TRBV9 and TRBJ1-6, is DSGVTQTPKHLITATGQRVTLRCSPRSGDLSVYWYQQSLDQGLQFLIQYYNGEERAKGNILERFSAQQFPDLHSELNLSSLELGDSALYFCASSVKDQGASPLHFGNGTRLTVT.

This chain links TRBV28 with TRBJ1-2; no clear D. Looked up from germline, CDR1 is MDHEN and CDR2 is SYDVKM. The CDR3 consists of 12 residues. V was pared by 3 bases and J by 8 bases, with 10 bases between. CDR3 amino acids: CASSFPPRGYTF. In nucleotides, the CDR3 is TGTGCCAGCAGTTTCCCCCCCCGGGGCTACACCTTC.

The chain has TRBV18 and TRBJ1-2; D might be TRBD1 (6 bases). V lost 2 bases and J lost 0, with 10 bases in between. The CDR3 extends over 15 amino acids. CDR1 and CDR2 (germline): KGHSH, LQKENI. DNA of the CDR3: TGTGCCAGCTCACCAGAGGGGGGGCCTAACTATGGCTACACCTTC. This sequence encodes CASSPEGGPNYGYTF.

This clone showed up just a few times. The gene calls are TRBV11-3 and TRBJ2-1, with 11 positions matching TRBD1. The CDR3 contains 16 residues. The ends lost 2 bases at V and 2 bases at J; junction bases unmatched: 2. The germline V gene has CDR1 SGHNT and CDR2 YENEEA. The CDR3 sequence is CASSLRGQGAYNEQFF. In DNA form, the CDR3 reads TGTGCCAGCAGCTTAAGGGGACAGGGGGCCTACAATGAGCAGTTCTTC.

This clone was detected a few times. The V call is TRBV29-1, the J call TRBJ1-1; D is uncertain. CDR1 and CDR2 (germline): SQVTM, ANQGSEA. Deletions cut 4 bases from V and 1 base from J, with 13 bases between. The CDR3 consists of 14 residues. The CDR3 DNA is TGCAGCGTTGCTGGGCAGATTACGAACACTGAAGCTTTCTTT. Translating it yields CSVAGQITNTEAFF.

This clone was seen just once. The genes are TRBV28 and TRBJ1-4, with 8 bases that match TRBD1. The CDR3 runs to 15 residues. The V gene end was trimmed by 5 bases and the J gene end by 7 bases; junction bases not matched to a gene: 9. CDR1 and CDR2 from the germline V gene are MDHEN and SYDVKM. CDR3 in amino acids: CASSLGQGAREKLFF. For the CDR3, the DNA is TGTGCCAGCAGTCTAGGTCAGGGGGCGCGTGAAAAACTGTTTTTT.

The V call is TRBV11-2, the J call TRBJ1-2; TRBD1 is a possible D gene (6 bases). The V end lost 5 bases, the J end lost 1 base, and 8 bases lay between the germline ends. Germline loops: CDR1 SGHAT, CDR2 FQNNGV. The CDR3 extends over 13 amino acids. The CDR3 sequence: CASSQDSNYGYTF. Here the CDR3 DNA reads TGTGCCAGCAGCCAGGACAGTAACTATGGCTACACCTTC.

This rearrangement joins TRBV7-9 to TRBJ2-7; perhaps TRBD1 as D (5 bases). The CDR3 contains 17 residues. V was clipped by 5 bases and J by 7 bases, with 27 bases between them. Germline V CDR1 and CDR2: SEHNR, FQNEAQ (reference sequence). CDR3 sequence: CASSRPALRQPVWEQYF. CDR3 sequence (DNA): TGTGCCAGCAGCCGTCCGGCCCTTAGACAGCCGGTATGGGAGCAGTACTTC.

The sample holds a few counts of this clone. The chain employs TRBV19 and TRBJ2-1; TRBD2 aligns across 9 bases. Per germline, CDR1 LNHDA and CDR2 SQIVND (reference sequence). Trimming removed 3 bases from V and 10 bases from J; junction bases left unmatched: 10. The CDR3 loop spans 15 amino acids. The DNA for the CDR3 is TGTGCCAGTAGTATCACCAGCGGGGGGAACCTCGAGCAGTTCTTC. It translates to CASSITSGGNLEQFF.

As regards this clone: Within the sample, other DNA sequences also encode this same CDR3. The chain is built from TRBV5-1 and TRBJ1-4, with unresolved D. CDR1 is SGHRS and CDR2 is YFSETQ in the germline V gene. CDR3 length equals 15 residues. V lost 0 bases and J lost 0, with 6 bases in between. The CDR3 DNA follows: TGCGCCAGCAGCTTGGGAGGTGCAACTAATGAAAAACTGTTTTTT. It translates to CASSLGGATNEKLFF. The whole variable domain, filled in from reference TRBV5-1 and TRBJ1-4, reads KAGVTQTPRYLIKTRGQQVTLSCSPISGHRSVSWYQQTPGQGLQFLFEYFSETQRNKGNFPGRFSGRQFSNSRSEMNVSTLELGDSALYLCASSLGGATNEKLFFGSGTQLSVL.

This clone was observed a handful of times. V is TRBV6-2 or TRBV6-3 and J is TRBJ2-1, with D hard to call. Germline assignment: CDR1 MNHEY and CDR2 SVGEGT. V lost 2 bases to trimming and J lost 6 bases, with 11 bases between them. The CDR3 totals 14 residues. The CDR3 is CASSYPGISNEQFF. The CDR3 nucleotides are TGTGCCAGCAGTTACCCTGGTATCAGCAATGAGCAGTTCTTC.

V gene TRBV7-8 combines with J gene TRBJ1-2, with a possible D match to TRBD1 (6 bases). The CDR3 covers 12 residues. Germline loops: CDR1 SGHVS, CDR2 FQNEAQ. Trimming left V 5 bases short and J 6 bases short, with 10 bases between. The CDR3 DNA reads as TGTGCCAGCAGCCCTCACAGGGATGGCTACACCTTC. Translation gives CASSPHRDGYTF.

This rearrangement joins TRBV5-1 to TRBJ2-7, with D perhaps TRBD1 (6 bases). V lost 0 bases and J lost 3, with 10 bases in between. The CDR3 has 14 residues. The germline CDR1 and CDR2 sequences are SGHRS and YFSETQ. The CDR3: CASSLVIRGYEQYF. The CDR3 DNA follows: TGCGCCAGCAGCTTGGTTATCAGGGGCTACGAGCAGTACTTC.

The chain links TRBV5-4 to TRBJ1-2; 9 positions agree with TRBD1. The ends lost 4 bases at V and 5 bases at J; junction bases unmatched: 9. The CDR3 loop spans 15 amino acids. CDR1 is SGHNT and CDR2 is YYREEE in the germline V gene (reference sequence). The CDR3 region has the DNA TGTGCCAGCAGCCAAAAAACAGGGGGCGATTATGGCTACACCTTC. It encodes CASSQKTGGDYGYTF.

The J gene is TRBJ1-5, the V gene TRBV19; 8 bases align to TRBD1. This CDR3 region has 19 residues. Looked up from germline, CDR1 is LNHDA and CDR2 is SQIVND (reference sequence). V shed 3 bases, J shed 5 bases, and the junction held 18 bases outside the gene matches. This chain's CDR3 is CASSMIWGRTGSTYQPQHF. DNA of the CDR3: TGTGCCAGTAGTATGATTTGGGGAAGGACAGGGAGTACGTATCAGCCCCAGCATTTT. The whole variable domain, remainder taken from reference TRBV19 and TRBJ1-5, is DGGITQSPKYLFRKEGQNVTLSCEQNLNHDAMYWYRQDPGQGLRLIYYSQIVNDFQKGDIAEGYSVSREKKESFPLTVTSAQKNPTAFYLCASSMIWGRTGSTYQPQHFGDGTRLSIL.

V gene TRBV27 combines with J gene TRBJ1-5; no clear D gene. Germline lookup yields CDR1 MNHEY and CDR2 SMNVEV (reference sequence). V lost 3 bases and J 1 base, leaving 7 bases between the germline ends. The length of the CDR3 is 14 residues. In DNA form, the CDR3 reads TGTGCCAGCAGTTTGACGCGGAGCAATCAGCCCCAGCATTTT. Translated: CASSLTRSNQPQHF.

This CDR3 is CASSLGGHEKLFF. In DNA form, the CDR3 reads TGTGCCAGCAGCCTCGGGGGGCATGAAAAACTGTTTTTT. The V call is TRBV28, the J call TRBJ1-4, with D tentatively TRBD1 (6 bases). Per the germline V gene, CDR1 is MDHEN and CDR2 is SYDVKM. CDR3 length: 13 amino acids. V lost 6 bases to trimming and J lost 6 bases, with 11 bases between them.

V and J are TRBV7-2 and TRBJ1-2, with D maybe TRBD1 (6 bases). Per germline, CDR1 SGHTA and CDR2 FQGNSA. CDR3 length: 15 residues. With 5 bases removed from V and 4 bases from J, the gap between germline ends came to 17 bases. The CDR3 nucleotides are TGTGCCAGCAGCCTAAGACAGGTCGGAAGCTATGGCTACACCTTC. Translated: CASSLRQVGSYGYTF.

The rearrangement joins TRBV29-1 to TRBJ1-2, with D unresolved. Germline CDR1 and CDR2: SQVTM and ANQGSEA. The CDR3 has 14 amino acids. Deletions cut 1 base from V and 4 bases from J, with 13 bases between. In nucleotides, the CDR3 is TGCAGCGTTGAAGCCTACGGGATTCCCTATGGCTACACCTTC. The encoded protein is CSVEAYGIPYGYTF.